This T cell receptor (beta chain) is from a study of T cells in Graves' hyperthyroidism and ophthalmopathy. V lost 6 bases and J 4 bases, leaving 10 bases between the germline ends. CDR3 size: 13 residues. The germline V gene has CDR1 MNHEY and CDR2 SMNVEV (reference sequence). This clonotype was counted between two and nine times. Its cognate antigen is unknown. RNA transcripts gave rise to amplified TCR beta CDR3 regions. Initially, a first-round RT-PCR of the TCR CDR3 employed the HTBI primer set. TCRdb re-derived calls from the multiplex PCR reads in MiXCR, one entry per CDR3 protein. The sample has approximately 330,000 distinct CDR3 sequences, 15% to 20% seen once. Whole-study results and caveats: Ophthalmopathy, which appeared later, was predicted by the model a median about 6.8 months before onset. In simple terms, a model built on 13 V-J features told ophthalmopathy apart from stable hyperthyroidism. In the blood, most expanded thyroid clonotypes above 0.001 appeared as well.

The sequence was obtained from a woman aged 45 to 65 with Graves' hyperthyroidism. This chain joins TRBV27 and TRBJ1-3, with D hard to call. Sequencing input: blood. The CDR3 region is CASRPAVGNTIYF. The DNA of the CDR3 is TGTGCCAGCAGACCCGCCGTGGGAAACACCATATATTTT.